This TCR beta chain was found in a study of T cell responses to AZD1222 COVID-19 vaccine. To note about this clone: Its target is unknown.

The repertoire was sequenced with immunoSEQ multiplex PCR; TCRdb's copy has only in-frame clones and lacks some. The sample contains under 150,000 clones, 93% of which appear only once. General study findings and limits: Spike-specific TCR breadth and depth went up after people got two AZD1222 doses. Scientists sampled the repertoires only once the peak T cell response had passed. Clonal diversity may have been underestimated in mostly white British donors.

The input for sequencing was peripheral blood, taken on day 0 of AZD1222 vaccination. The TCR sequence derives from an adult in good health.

The CDR3 is CASSYSRDGGYEQYF. The CDR3 nucleotides read TGTGCCAGCAGTTACTCCCGGGACGGAGGCTACGAGCAGTACTTC. The V and J genes are TRBV6-5 and TRBJ2-7; either TRBD1 or TRBD2 may fit D (5 bases each). CDR3 size: 15 residues. V was trimmed by 0 bases and J by 3 bases, leaving 12 bases between them. Germline-derived CDR1 and CDR2 are MNHEY and SVGAGI.